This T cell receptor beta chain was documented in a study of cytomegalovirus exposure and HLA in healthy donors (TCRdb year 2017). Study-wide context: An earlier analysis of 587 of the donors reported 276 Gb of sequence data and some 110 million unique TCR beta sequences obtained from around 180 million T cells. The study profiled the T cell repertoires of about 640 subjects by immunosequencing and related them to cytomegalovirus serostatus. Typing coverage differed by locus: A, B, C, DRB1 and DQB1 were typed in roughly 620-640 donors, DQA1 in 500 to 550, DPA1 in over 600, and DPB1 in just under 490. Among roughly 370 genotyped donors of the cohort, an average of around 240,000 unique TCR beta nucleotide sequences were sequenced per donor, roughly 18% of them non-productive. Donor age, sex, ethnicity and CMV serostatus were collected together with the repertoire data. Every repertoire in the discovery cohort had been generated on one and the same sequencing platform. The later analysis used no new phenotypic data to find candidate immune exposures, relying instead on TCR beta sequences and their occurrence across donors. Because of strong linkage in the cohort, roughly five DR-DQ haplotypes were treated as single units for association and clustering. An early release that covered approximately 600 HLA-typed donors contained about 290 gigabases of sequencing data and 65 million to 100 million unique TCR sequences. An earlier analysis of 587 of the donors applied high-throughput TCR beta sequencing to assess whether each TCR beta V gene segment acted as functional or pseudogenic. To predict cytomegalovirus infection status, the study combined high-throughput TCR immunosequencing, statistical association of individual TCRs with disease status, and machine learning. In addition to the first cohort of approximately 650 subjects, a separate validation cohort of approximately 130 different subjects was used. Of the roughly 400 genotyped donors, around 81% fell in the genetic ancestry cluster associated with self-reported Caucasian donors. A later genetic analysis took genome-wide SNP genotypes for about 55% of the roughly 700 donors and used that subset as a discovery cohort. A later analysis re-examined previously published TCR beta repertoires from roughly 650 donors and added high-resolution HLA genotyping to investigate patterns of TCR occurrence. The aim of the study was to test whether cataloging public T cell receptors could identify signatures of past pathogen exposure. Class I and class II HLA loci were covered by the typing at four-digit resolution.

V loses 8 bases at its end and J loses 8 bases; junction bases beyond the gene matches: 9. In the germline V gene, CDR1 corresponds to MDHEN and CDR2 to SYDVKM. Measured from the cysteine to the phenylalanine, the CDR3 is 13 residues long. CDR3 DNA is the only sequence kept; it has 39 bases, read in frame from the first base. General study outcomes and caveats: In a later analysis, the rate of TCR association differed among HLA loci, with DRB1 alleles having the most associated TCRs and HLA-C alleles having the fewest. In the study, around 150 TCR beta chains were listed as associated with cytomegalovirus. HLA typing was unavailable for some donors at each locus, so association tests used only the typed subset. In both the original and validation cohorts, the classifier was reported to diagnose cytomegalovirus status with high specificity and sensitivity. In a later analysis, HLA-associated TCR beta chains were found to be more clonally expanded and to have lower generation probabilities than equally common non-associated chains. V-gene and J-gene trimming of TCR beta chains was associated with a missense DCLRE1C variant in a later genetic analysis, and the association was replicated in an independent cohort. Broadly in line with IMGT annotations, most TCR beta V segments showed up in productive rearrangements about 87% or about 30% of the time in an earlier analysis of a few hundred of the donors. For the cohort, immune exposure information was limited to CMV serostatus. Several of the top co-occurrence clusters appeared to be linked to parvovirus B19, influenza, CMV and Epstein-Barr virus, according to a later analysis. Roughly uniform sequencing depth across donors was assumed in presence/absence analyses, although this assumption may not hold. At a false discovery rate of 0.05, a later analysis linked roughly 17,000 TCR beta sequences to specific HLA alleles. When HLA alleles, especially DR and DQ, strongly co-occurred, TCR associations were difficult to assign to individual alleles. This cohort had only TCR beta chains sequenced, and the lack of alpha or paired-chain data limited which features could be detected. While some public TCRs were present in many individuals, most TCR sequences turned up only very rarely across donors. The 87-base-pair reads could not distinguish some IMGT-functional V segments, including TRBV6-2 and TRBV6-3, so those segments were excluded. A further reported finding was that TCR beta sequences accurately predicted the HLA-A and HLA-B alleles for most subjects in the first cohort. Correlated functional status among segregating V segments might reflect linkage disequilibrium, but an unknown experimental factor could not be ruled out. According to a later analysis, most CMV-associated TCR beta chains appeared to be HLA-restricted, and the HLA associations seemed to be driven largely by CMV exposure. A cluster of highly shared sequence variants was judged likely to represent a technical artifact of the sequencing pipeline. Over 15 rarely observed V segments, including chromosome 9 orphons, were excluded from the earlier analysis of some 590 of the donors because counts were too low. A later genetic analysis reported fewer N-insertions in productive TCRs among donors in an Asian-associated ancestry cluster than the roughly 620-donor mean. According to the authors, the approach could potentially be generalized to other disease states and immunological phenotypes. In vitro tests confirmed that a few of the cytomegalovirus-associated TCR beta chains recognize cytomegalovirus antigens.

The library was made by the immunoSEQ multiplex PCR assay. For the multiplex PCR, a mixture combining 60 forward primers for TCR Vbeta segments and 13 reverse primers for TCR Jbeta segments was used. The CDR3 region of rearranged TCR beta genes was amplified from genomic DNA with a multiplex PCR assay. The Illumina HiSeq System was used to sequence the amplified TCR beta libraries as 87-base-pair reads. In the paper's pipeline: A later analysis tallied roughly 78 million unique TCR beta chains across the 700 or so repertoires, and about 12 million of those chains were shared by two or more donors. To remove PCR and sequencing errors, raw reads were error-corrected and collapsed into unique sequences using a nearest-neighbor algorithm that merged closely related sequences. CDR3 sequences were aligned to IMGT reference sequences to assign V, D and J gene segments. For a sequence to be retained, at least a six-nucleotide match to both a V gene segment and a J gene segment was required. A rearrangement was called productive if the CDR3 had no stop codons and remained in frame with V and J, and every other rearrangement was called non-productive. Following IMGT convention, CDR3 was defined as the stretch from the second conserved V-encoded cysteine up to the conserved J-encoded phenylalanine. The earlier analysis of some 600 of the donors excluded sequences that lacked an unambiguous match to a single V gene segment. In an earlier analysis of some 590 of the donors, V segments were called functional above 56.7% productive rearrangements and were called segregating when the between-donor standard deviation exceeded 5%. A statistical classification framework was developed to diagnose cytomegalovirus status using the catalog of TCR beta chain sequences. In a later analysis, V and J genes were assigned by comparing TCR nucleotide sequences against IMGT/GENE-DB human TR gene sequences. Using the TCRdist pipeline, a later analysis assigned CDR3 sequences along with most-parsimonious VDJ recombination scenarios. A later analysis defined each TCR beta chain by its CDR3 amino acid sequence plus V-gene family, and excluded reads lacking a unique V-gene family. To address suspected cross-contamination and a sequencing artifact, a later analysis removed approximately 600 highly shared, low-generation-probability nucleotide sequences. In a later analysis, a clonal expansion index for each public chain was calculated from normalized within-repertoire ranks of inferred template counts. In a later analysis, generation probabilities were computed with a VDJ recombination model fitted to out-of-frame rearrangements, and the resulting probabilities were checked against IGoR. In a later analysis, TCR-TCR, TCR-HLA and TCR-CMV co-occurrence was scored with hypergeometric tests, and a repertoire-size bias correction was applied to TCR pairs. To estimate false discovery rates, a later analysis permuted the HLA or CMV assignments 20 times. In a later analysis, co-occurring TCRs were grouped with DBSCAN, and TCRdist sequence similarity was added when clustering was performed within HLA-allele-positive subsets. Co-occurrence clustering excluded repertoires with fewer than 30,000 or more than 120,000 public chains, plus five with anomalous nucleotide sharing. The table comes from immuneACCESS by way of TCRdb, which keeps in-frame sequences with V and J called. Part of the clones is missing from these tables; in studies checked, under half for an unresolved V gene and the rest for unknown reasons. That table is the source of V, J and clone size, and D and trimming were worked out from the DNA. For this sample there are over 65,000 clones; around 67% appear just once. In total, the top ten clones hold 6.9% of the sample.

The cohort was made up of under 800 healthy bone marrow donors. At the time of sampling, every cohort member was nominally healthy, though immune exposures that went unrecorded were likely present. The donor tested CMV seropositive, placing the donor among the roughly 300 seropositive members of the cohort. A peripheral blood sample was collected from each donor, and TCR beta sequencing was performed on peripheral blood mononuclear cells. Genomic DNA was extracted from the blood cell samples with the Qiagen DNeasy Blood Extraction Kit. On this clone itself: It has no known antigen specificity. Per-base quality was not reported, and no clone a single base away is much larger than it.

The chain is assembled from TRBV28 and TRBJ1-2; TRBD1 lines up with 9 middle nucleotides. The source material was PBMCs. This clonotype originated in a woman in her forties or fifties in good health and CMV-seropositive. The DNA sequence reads TGTGCCAGCCTTAGGGACAGGGTGAGAGGCTACACCTTC. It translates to CASLRDRVRGYTF.